What follows are 23 T cell receptor beta chains derived from one specimen sequenced in a study of T cells in Graves' hyperthyroidism and ophthalmopathy. Using RNA transcripts as the source, TCR beta CDR3 regions were amplified. The HTBI primer set was used in a first-round RT-PCR of the TCR CDR3. TCRdb analysed the multiplex PCR reads with MiXCR anew, one entry per CDR3 protein. The sample has approximately 530,000 distinct CDR3 sequences, 15% to 20% seen once; the top ten hold about 50%. The sample comprised blood. These TCRs come from a man aged 40-50 years with Graves' ophthalmopathy.

In this sample, this clonotype turned up many times. The CDR3 coding sequence is TGTGCCAGCAGCTTAGTGAGGGACAGAGGTCAAGAGACCCAGTACTTC. It is translated as CASSLVRDRGQETQYF. The rearrangement uses TRBV11-2 and TRBJ2-5, with 7 bases lining up with TRBD1. The CDR3 loop spans 16 amino acids. The ends lost 1 base at V and 2 bases at J; junction bases unmatched: 7. The V gene's germline CDR1 is SGHAT and CDR2 FQNNGV.

This clonotype was observed a few times. The chain uses TRBV4-1 and TRBJ1-1; 8 nucleotides match TRBD1. CDR1 is MGHRA, CDR2 YSYEKL, per germline. This CDR3 has 12 residues. With 3 bases clipped from V and 7 bases from J, the junction kept 1 base outside the gene matches. Here the CDR3 DNA reads TGCGCCAGCAGCCAGACAGGGGATGAAGCTTTCTTT. Protein sequence: CASSQTGDEAFF.

The chain combines TRBV5-1 with TRBJ2-1; TRBD2 aligns across 11 bases. The CDR3 covers 15 residues. Germline-derived CDR1 and CDR2 are SGHRS and YFSETQ. J lost 5 bases, V lost 3 bases, and 4 bases had no gene match. DNA of the CDR3: TGCGCCAGCAGCTCACTAGCGGGAGTCCACAATGAGCAGTTCTTC. Translation: CASSSLAGVHNEQFF.

In this sample, this clonotype turned up a few times. DNA of the CDR3: TGTGCCAGCACGGGTGGACTAGCGGGAGAGAGGACGCAGTATTTT. Translating gives CASTGGLAGERTQYF. The V call is TRBV6-2 or TRBV6-3, the J call TRBJ2-3, with TRBD2 matching 13 bases. This CDR3 is built from 15 residues. The germline CDR1 and CDR2 sequences are MNHEY and SVGEGT. V shed 7 bases, J shed 9 bases, and the junction held 10 bases outside the gene matches.

This clonotype was observed at least ten times. V usage is TRBV2 and J usage is TRBJ2-1, with D possibly TRBD1 on 6 matching bases. Germline V gives CDR1 SNHLY, CDR2 FYNNEI. Between the trimmed V and J ends, which lost 6 bases and 12 bases, there was a span of 15 bases. The CDR3 spans 12 residues. The CDR3 nucleotides are TGTGCCAGCAGCACCCCAGGGGACGTGCAGTTCTTC. This sequence encodes CASSTPGDVQFF.

J is TRBJ2-7 and V is TRBV5-1; D may be TRBD1 (6 bases). This CDR3 has 12 amino acids. Germline V gene lookup returns CDR1 SGHRS and CDR2 YFSETQ. The V gene lost 5 bases and the J gene lost 5 bases, with 11 bases spanning the gap. The chain's CDR3 is CASRGGGNEQYF. CDR3 DNA sequence: TGCGCCAGCAGAGGTGGGGGCAACGAGCAGTACTTC.

The CDR3 spells CSARHDGGTQYF. The CDR3 DNA follows: TGCAGTGCTAGGCATGATGGGGGGACCCAGTACTTC. The chain employs TRBV20-1 and TRBJ2-5, with D perhaps being TRBD1 or TRBD2 (5 bases each). The CDR3 runs to 12 residues. CDR1 DFQATT and CDR2 SNEGSKA come from the germline V gene (reference sequence). The V end was cut by 3 bases, the J end by 7 bases, with 12 bases between.

This clonotype was counted a few times. V and J are TRBV6-1 and TRBJ1-5; D is uncertain. V was cut by 1 base and J by 6 bases, with 7 bases left in between. CDR3 size: 13 residues. Looked up from germline, CDR1 is MNHNS and CDR2 is SASEGT. CDR3 in amino acids: CASSEVRGQPQHF. The DNA of the CDR3 is TGTGCCAGCAGTGAAGTGCGTGGTCAGCCCCAGCATTTT.

This clonotype was seen ten or more times. This chain joins TRBV20-1 and TRBJ1-1; no reliable D call. CDR1 is DFQATT, CDR2 SNEGSKA, per germline (reference sequence). There are 12 residues in the CDR3. V was cut by 6 bases and J by 3 bases, with 11 bases left in between. CDR3 sequence reads: CSAPPWDTEAFF. In DNA, the CDR3 is TGCAGTGCCCCCCCGTGGGACACTGAAGCTTTCTTT.

Only a few counts were recorded for this clonotype. The J gene is TRBJ1-1, the V gene TRBV28, with D hard to call. The CDR3 totals 13 residues. The V gene's germline CDR1 is MDHEN and CDR2 SYDVKM. Trimming left V 3 bases short and J 7 bases short, with 12 bases between. The CDR3: CASSLVGNLEAFF. The CDR3, as DNA: TGTGCCAGCAGTTTGGTAGGCAACCTTGAAGCTTTCTTT.

The chain couples TRBV27 to TRBJ2-2; 7 bases line up with TRBD1. The V gene's germline CDR1 is MNHEY and CDR2 SMNVEV (reference sequence). The CDR3 is 13 residues long. J lost 6 bases, V lost 6 bases, and 4 bases had no gene match. DNA of the CDR3: TGTGCCAGCAGACGGACAGGCGCCGGGGAGCTGTTTTTT. It codes for CASRRTGAGELFF.

The rearrangement links TRBV20-1 to TRBJ1-1; D gene unclear. This CDR3 region has 12 residues. Germline CDR1 and CDR2: DFQATT and SNEGSKA (reference sequence). Trimming pared 5 bases from V and 8 bases from J, leaving 15 bases between. The CDR3 bases are TGCAGTGCTTCCCCCCTGGGGAGAGAAGCTTTCTTT. It codes for CSASPLGREAFF.

The chain employs TRBV5-1 and TRBJ1-4; no clear D gene. The CDR3 covers 15 residues. V lost 0 bases, J lost 8 bases, and 14 bases lay in between. The V gene's germline CDR1 is SGHRS and CDR2 YFSETQ. CDR3: CASSLGLRGDEKLFF. The CDR3 DNA is TGCGCCAGCAGCTTGGGTTTGCGAGGAGACGAAAAACTGTTTTTT.

This sequence joins TRBV11-3 and TRBJ2-3; TRBD1 agrees at 10 bases. The CDR3 is 15 residues long. Losses at the gene ends were 3 bases for V and 6 bases for J; bases not matched to a gene: 6. Germline V gene data show CDR1 as SGHNT and CDR2 as YENEEA. CDR3 region: CASSLQTGGLDTQYF. CDR3 nucleotides: TGTGCCAGCAGCTTGCAGACAGGGGGCCTGGATACGCAGTATTTT.

This clonotype was counted between two and nine times. The chain uses TRBV6-1 and TRBJ2-1; 13 nucleotides line up with TRBD2. Trimming removed 6 bases from V and 5 bases from J; junction bases left unmatched: 7. The length of the CDR3 is 16 residues. Germline-derived CDR1 and CDR2 are MNHNS and SASEGT. CDR3: CASRLTSGGRDNEQFF. CDR3 DNA sequence: TGTGCCAGCAGGTTGACTAGCGGGGGGCGGGACAATGAGCAGTTCTTC.

This clonotype was observed a handful of times. The DNA for the CDR3 is TGTGCCAACTTCTCAAAGTGCCCAGGGGGCGCCGATCAGCCCCAGCATTTT. Its protein is CANFSKCPGGADQPQHF. The chain uses TRBV6-2 or TRBV6-3 and TRBJ1-5, with TRBD1 matching 8 bases. This CDR3 region has 17 residues. Germline lookup yields CDR1 MNHEY and CDR2 SVGEGT. Unmatched junction bases numbered 19, after V lost 10 bases and J lost 5 bases.

A word on this clonotype: A much larger clone is a single base away; this may be a read error. The rearrangement uses TRBV6-5 and TRBJ1-1; D gene unclear. The CDR3 runs to 17 residues. Germline values: CDR1 MNHEY, CDR2 SVGAGI. This CDR3 reads CAGSYSATPKANTEAFF. CDR3 sequence (DNA): TGTGCCGGCAGTTACTCGGCGACCCCCAAGGCTAACACTGAAGCTTTCTTT.

This clonotype was counted a few times. The rearrangement uses TRBV7-9 and TRBJ2-7, with TRBD1 matching 8 bases. Germline CDR1 SEHNR, CDR2 FQNEAQ (reference sequence). J lost 1 base, V lost 5 bases, and 4 bases had no gene match. The CDR3 is 14 residues long. The CDR3 loop is CASSLTGVSYEQYF. The CDR3 DNA reads as TGTGCCAGCAGCCTGACAGGGGTATCCTACGAGCAGTACTTC.

In this sample, this clonotype turned up a few times. This sequence joins TRBV4-3 and TRBJ2-7; the D is unclear. CDR1 is LGHNA, CDR2 YSLEER, per germline. CDR3 length equals 16 residues. V lost 2 bases, J lost 3 bases, and 17 bases lay in between. Here the CDR3 reads CASSQSMAEARYEQYF. As DNA, the CDR3 is TGCGCCAGCAGCCAATCGATGGCGGAAGCGCGCTACGAGCAGTACTTC.

The rearrangement joins TRBV6-1 to TRBJ1-2, with D uncertain. The CDR3 totals 10 residues. CDR1 MNHNS and CDR2 SASEGT come from the germline V gene. Trimming removed 6 bases from V and 5 bases from J, with 4 bases in between. The CDR3 nucleotides are TGTGCCAGCAGCGAATATGGCTACACCTTC. Encoded protein: CASSEYGYTF.

This clonotype came up many times. The J gene is TRBJ1-5, the V gene TRBV20-1; 10 bases align to TRBD1. CDR3 size: 13 residues. Germline V gene sequence: CDR1 DFQATT, CDR2 SNEGSKA (reference sequence). V was clipped by 4 bases and J by 7 bases; unmatched bases: 4. DNA for the CDR3: TGCAGTGCTATTGGACAGGGGGAACAGCCCCAGCATTTT. This encodes CSAIGQGEQPQHF.

The table lists this clonotype with a few counts. Written as DNA, the CDR3 is TGCAGTGCTAGGGATGAGCGGGAGTATGAGACCCAGTACTTC. Its translation is CSARDEREYETQYF. V and J are TRBV20-1 and TRBJ2-5; 8 positions agree with TRBD2. The CDR3 covers 14 residues. Germline-derived CDR1 and CDR2 are DFQATT and SNEGSKA (reference sequence). With 3 bases clipped from V and 5 bases from J, the junction kept 8 bases outside the gene matches.

This sequence joins TRBV19 and TRBJ2-7; D perhaps matches TRBD1 (5 bases). Germline-derived CDR1 and CDR2 are LNHDA and SQIVND (reference sequence). The CDR3 spans 13 residues. The V end lost 1 base, the J end lost 3 bases, and 7 bases lay between the germline ends. The CDR3 sequence: CASSIGQYYEQYF. The CDR3 nucleotides read TGTGCCAGTAGTATAGGACAGTACTACGAGCAGTACTTC.